Below, one T cell receptor beta chain is given with its context. The antigen is undetermined. The sample belongs to a study of long-term antiretroviral therapy in people with HIV. Study results and limitations: At every time point, clones expanded before ART dominated the repertoire.

At the survey level, the v3.0 immunoSEQ assay was run. TCRdb keeps only in-frame clones here, not all; method: immunoSEQ multiplex PCR. The sample includes approximately 8,800 clones, around 79% of them seen just once. The specimen comprised unsorted PBMCs, sampled 0.6 years before starting antiretroviral therapy. The sequence was collected from a man aged 40-49 years with HIV.

The CDR3 nucleotides are TGCGCCAGCAGCGGGGGACAGTTAGCAGATACGCAGTATTTT. The encoded protein is CASSGGQLADTQYF. The chain combines TRBV5-1 with TRBJ2-3, with 7 bases aligning to TRBD1. Germline V gives CDR1 SGHRS, CDR2 YFSETQ. Losses at the gene ends were 4 bases for V and 4 bases for J; bases not matched to a gene: 6. CDR3 length: 14 residues.